These T cell receptor beta chains were read from a single sample in a study of shared clonotypes between healthy human individuals. Sequencing was performed with immunoSEQ multiplex PCR; in TCRdb, only in-frame clones are kept and a portion is missing. The repertoire consists of hundreds of thousands of clones, with roughly 98% occurring once and the leading ten covering approximately 0.3%. The sequenced sample was naive CD8+ T cells sorted from blood. The receptors were gathered from a young man in good health. Each CDR3 is given with its conserved first and last residue. Fields, in order: clone size, J gene, D gene, V gene, CDR3 DNA, CDR3 protein. D genes are given only for firm matches. Size values are once, few and many counts, or a class for expanded clones, and some rows have none.

abundance: once; j_gene: TRBJ2-7; d_gene: TRBD2; v_gene: TRBV27; CDR3nt: TGTGCCAGCAGTTCCGGACTAGCGAAAAACGAGCAGTACTTC; CDR3aa: CASSSGLAKNEQYF
abundance: -; j_gene: TRBJ1-1; d_gene: -; v_gene: TRBV27; CDR3nt: TGTGCCAGCAGTTTATCTTTTGGGGGGGCCACTGAAGCTTTCTTT; CDR3aa: CASSLSFGGATEAFF
abundance: -; j_gene: TRBJ1-1; d_gene: -; v_gene: TRBV27; CDR3nt: TGTGCCAGCAGTTTGGACCCGAGGACTGAAGCTTTCTTT; CDR3aa: CASSLDPRTEAFF
abundance: -; j_gene: TRBJ2-1; d_gene: -; v_gene: TRBV7-6; CDR3nt: TGTGCCAGCAGCTTAGTCGCTAGCGTCGATGAGCAGTTCTTC; CDR3aa: CASSLVASVDEQFF
abundance: -; j_gene: TRBJ2-1; d_gene: -; v_gene: TRBV2; CDR3nt: TGTGCCAGCAGTGACGCTAGTGTTGAGCAGTTCTTC; CDR3aa: CASSDASVEQFF
abundance: -; j_gene: TRBJ2-2; d_gene: TRBD2; v_gene: TRBV11-2; CDR3nt: TGTGCCAGCAGCTCCATAGCGGGAGGTCCAGCCGGGGAGCTGTTTTTT; CDR3aa: CASSSIAGGPAGELFF
abundance: -; j_gene: TRBJ1-1; d_gene: TRBD1; v_gene: TRBV9; CDR3nt: TGTGCCAGCAGCGTAGCTGGGACAGGGGACGAAGCTTTCTTT; CDR3aa: CASSVAGTGDEAFF
abundance: -; j_gene: TRBJ2-1; d_gene: -; v_gene: TRBV9; CDR3nt: TGTGCCAGCAGCGTAGGGGAATACTACAATGAGCAGTTCTTC; CDR3aa: CASSVGEYYNEQFF
abundance: -; j_gene: TRBJ2-3; d_gene: -; v_gene: TRBV7-7; CDR3nt: TGTGCTAGCAGCCCCGGGCCAAAAGGAGGCACAGATACGCAGTATTTT; CDR3aa: CASSPGPKGGTDTQYF
abundance: -; j_gene: TRBJ2-3; d_gene: -; v_gene: TRBV19; CDR3nt: TGTGCCAGTAGCCCGACGGCTACCGTGGGGGATACGCAGTATTTT; CDR3aa: CASSPTATVGDTQYF
abundance: -; j_gene: TRBJ2-7; d_gene: -; v_gene: TRBV7-9; CDR3nt: TGTGCCAGCAGCTACATCTCCTACGAGCAGTACTTC; CDR3aa: CASSYISYEQYF
abundance: -; j_gene: TRBJ2-1; d_gene: TRBD1; v_gene: TRBV2; CDR3nt: TGTGCCAGCAGCGGACAGGGAAATGAGCAGTTCTTC; CDR3aa: CASSGQGNEQFF
abundance: -; j_gene: TRBJ2-5; d_gene: TRBD1; v_gene: TRBV18; CDR3nt: TGTGCCAGCTCATCTACAGGGGGCCAAGAGACCCAGTACTTC; CDR3aa: CASSSTGGQETQYF
abundance: -; j_gene: TRBJ2-7; d_gene: -; v_gene: TRBV7-9; CDR3nt: TGTGCCAGCAGCCTCAGTTTTCCTTACGAGCAGTACTTC; CDR3aa: CASSLSFPYEQYF
abundance: -; j_gene: TRBJ1-2; d_gene: TRBD1; v_gene: TRBV2; CDR3nt: TGTGCCAGCAGCGTAGACAGGGGAGGGGGCTATGGCTACACCTTC; CDR3aa: CASSVDRGGGYGYTF
abundance: -; j_gene: TRBJ2-4; d_gene: TRBD1; v_gene: TRBV9; CDR3nt: TGTGCCAGCAGCCCGTGGGACAGGGAAGACATTCAGTACTTC; CDR3aa: CASSPWDREDIQYF
abundance: once; j_gene: TRBJ1-5; d_gene: TRBD1; v_gene: TRBV27; CDR3nt: TGTGCCAGCAGTTTGACAGGGTTCTTTGGCAATCAGCCCCAGCATTTT; CDR3aa: CASSLTGFFGNQPQHF
abundance: -; j_gene: TRBJ2-7; d_gene: TRBD1; v_gene: TRBV5-5; CDR3nt: TGTGCCAGCAGCTCGGAGGACAGGGGGCGCAGGTACGAGCAGTACTTC; CDR3aa: CASSSEDRGRRYEQYF
abundance: -; j_gene: TRBJ1-5; d_gene: TRBD1; v_gene: TRBV27; CDR3nt: TGTGCCAGCAGTGAGATACAGGGGGGAAATCAGCCCCAGCATTTT; CDR3aa: CASSEIQGGNQPQHF
abundance: -; j_gene: TRBJ2-6; d_gene: TRBD1; v_gene: TRBV18; CDR3nt: TGTGCCAGCTCACCTCCGTCGGGACAGCTCGTCTCTGGGGCCAACGTCCTGACTTTC; CDR3aa: CASSPPSGQLVSGANVLTF
abundance: -; j_gene: TRBJ2-1; d_gene: -; v_gene: TRBV5-4; CDR3nt: TGTGCCAGCAGCGTATACCACAATGAGCAGTTCTTC; CDR3aa: CASSVYHNEQFF
abundance: -; j_gene: TRBJ1-2; d_gene: -; v_gene: TRBV10-1; CDR3nt: TGCGCCAGCAGTGGAGACAGGAGAAGCTACACCTTC; CDR3aa: CASSGDRRSYTF
abundance: once; j_gene: TRBJ2-2; d_gene: TRBD1; v_gene: TRBV29-1; CDR3nt: TGCAGCGCCGTAGACAGGGCTTACGCGAACACCGGGGAGCTGTTTTTT; CDR3aa: CSAVDRAYANTGELFF
abundance: -; j_gene: TRBJ2-2; d_gene: TRBD1; v_gene: TRBV6-5; CDR3nt: TGTGCCAGCAGAAATGGACAGGGCGGCACCGGGGAGCTGTTTTTT; CDR3aa: CASRNGQGGTGELFF
abundance: -; j_gene: TRBJ2-1; d_gene: -; v_gene: TRBV9; CDR3nt: TGTGCCAGCAGCGTAGGAAGACTAGTTAATGAGCAGTTCTTC; CDR3aa: CASSVGRLVNEQFF
abundance: -; j_gene: TRBJ2-7; d_gene: TRBD2; v_gene: TRBV4-1; CDR3nt: TGCGCCAGCAGCCACCTAGCGGGGGAGAAGTACTTC; CDR3aa: CASSHLAGEKYF
abundance: -; j_gene: TRBJ2-7; d_gene: -; v_gene: TRBV4-1; CDR3nt: TGCGCCAGCAGCCAAGATCTCGGGACAAGGAACGAGCAGTACTTC; CDR3aa: CASSQDLGTRNEQYF
abundance: -; j_gene: TRBJ2-3; d_gene: TRBD1; v_gene: TRBV29-1; CDR3nt: TGCAGCGTATGGACAGGGGGCTTTAATACGCAGTATTTT; CDR3aa: CSVWTGGFNTQYF
abundance: once; j_gene: TRBJ2-5; d_gene: -; v_gene: TRBV27; CDR3nt: TGTGCCAGCAGTTTATCTTCGGAAGAGACCCAGTACTTC; CDR3aa: CASSLSSEETQYF
abundance: -; j_gene: TRBJ1-2; d_gene: -; v_gene: TRBV2; CDR3nt: TGTGCCAGCAGACCCCCTGGTAACTATGGCTACACCTTC; CDR3aa: CASRPPGNYGYTF
abundance: once; j_gene: TRBJ2-2; d_gene: -; v_gene: TRBV15; CDR3nt: TGTGCCACCAGCAGAGAACTACAGAACTTTAACACCGGGGAGCTGTTTTTT; CDR3aa: CATSRELQNFNTGELFF
abundance: -; j_gene: TRBJ2-7; d_gene: -; v_gene: TRBV5-6; CDR3nt: TGTGCCAGCAGCTTGGGGTCGTCCTACGAGCAGTACTTC; CDR3aa: CASSLGSSYEQYF
abundance: -; j_gene: TRBJ2-7; d_gene: -; v_gene: TRBV28; CDR3nt: TGTGCCAGTACCTCCGGGTCCTACGAGCAGTACTTC; CDR3aa: CASTSGSYEQYF
abundance: -; j_gene: TRBJ2-7; d_gene: TRBD1; v_gene: TRBV7-9; CDR3nt: TGTGCCAGCAGGGAAGACAGGGGCGAGCAGTACTTC; CDR3aa: CASREDRGEQYF
abundance: -; j_gene: TRBJ1-2; d_gene: -; v_gene: TRBV7-9; CDR3nt: TGTGCCAGCAGCTCCGGGACGGAGACGGGTGGCTACACCTTC; CDR3aa: CASSSGTETGGYTF
abundance: -; j_gene: TRBJ2-7; d_gene: -; v_gene: TRBV7-7; CDR3nt: TGTGCTAGCAGCTTAGAGGGAAAGAGCTCCTACGAGCAGTACTTC; CDR3aa: CASSLEGKSSYEQYF
abundance: -; j_gene: TRBJ2-7; d_gene: TRBD1; v_gene: TRBV5-1; CDR3nt: TGCGCCAGCAGCCACGACAGTAACTCAGGGGGCTGGGACGAGCAGTACTTC; CDR3aa: CASSHDSNSGGWDEQYF
abundance: -; j_gene: TRBJ2-1; d_gene: -; v_gene: TRBV6-1; CDR3nt: TGTGCCAGCAGTGAAGGTCTAATTGAGCAGTTCTTC; CDR3aa: CASSEGLIEQFF
abundance: -; j_gene: TRBJ1-2; d_gene: -; v_gene: TRBV4-2; CDR3nt: TGTGCCAGCAGCCAAGTTATTTGGGCAGGGGCGAATGCTGGCTACACCTTC; CDR3aa: CASSQVIWAGANAGYTF
abundance: -; j_gene: TRBJ2-7; d_gene: -; v_gene: TRBV5-4; CDR3nt: TGTGCCAGCAGCTTCGGTGGCAGGGGAGTAGGTCACGAGCAGTACTTC; CDR3aa: CASSFGGRGVGHEQYF
abundance: -; j_gene: TRBJ1-1; d_gene: TRBD1; v_gene: TRBV5-5; CDR3nt: TGTGCCAGCAGCTTACAGGGGGACACTGAAGCTTTCTTT; CDR3aa: CASSLQGDTEAFF
abundance: -; j_gene: TRBJ2-7; d_gene: -; v_gene: TRBV15; CDR3nt: TGTGCCACCAGCACCACCCCTGGGCGGCCAGATCCTTACGAGCAGTACTTC; CDR3aa: CATSTTPGRPDPYEQYF
abundance: -; j_gene: TRBJ1-2; d_gene: -; v_gene: TRBV7-9; CDR3nt: TGTGCCAGCTGGGCCGAAAGGGATACCTATGGCTACACCTTC; CDR3aa: CASWAERDTYGYTF
abundance: -; j_gene: TRBJ2-7; d_gene: -; v_gene: TRBV6-5; CDR3nt: TGTGCCAGCAGTGTTAGCCTCTACAGCTCCTACGAGCAGTACTTC; CDR3aa: CASSVSLYSSYEQYF
abundance: -; j_gene: TRBJ2-5; d_gene: -; v_gene: TRBV7-9; CDR3nt: TGTGCCAGCAGCTTTTCGACAGGCTTAGAGACCCAGTACTTC; CDR3aa: CASSFSTGLETQYF